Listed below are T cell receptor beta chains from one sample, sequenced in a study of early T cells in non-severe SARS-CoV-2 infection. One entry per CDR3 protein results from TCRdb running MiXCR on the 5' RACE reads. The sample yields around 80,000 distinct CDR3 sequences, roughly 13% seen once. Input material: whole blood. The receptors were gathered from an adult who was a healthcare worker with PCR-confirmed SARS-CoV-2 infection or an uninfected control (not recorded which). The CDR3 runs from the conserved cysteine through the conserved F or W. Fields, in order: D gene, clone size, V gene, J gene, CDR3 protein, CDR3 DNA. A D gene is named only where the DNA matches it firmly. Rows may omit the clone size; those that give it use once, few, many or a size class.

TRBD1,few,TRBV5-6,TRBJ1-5,CASSLDRGSNQPQHF,TGTGCCAGCAGCCTCGACAGGGGGAGCAATCAGCCCCAGCATTTT
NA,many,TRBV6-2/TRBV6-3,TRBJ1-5,CASSYSVNQPQHF,TGTGCCAGCAGTTACTCTGTAAATCAGCCCCAGCATTTT
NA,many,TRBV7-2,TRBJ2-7,CASSLDGTVRSYEQYF,TGTGCCAGCAGCTTAGACGGGACTGTGAGGTCCTACGAGCAGTACTTC
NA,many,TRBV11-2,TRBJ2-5,CASSRGAGETQYF,TGTGCCAGCAGCCGAGGAGCGGGAGAGACCCAGTACTTC
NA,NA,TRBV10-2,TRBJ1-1,CASSEIRNTEAFF,TGCGCCAGCAGTGAGATTAGGAACACTGAAGCTTTCTTT
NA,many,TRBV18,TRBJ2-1,CASSPLPGTDEQFF,TGTGCCAGCTCACCATTGCCAGGGACCGATGAGCAGTTCTTC
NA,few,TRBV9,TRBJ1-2,CASSVDEKNYGYTF,TGTGCCAGCAGCGTAGACGAGAAGAACTATGGCTACACCTTC
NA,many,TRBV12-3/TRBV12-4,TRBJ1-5,CASSLRAAGQPQHF,TGTGCCAGCAGTTTACGGGCAGCGGGTCAGCCCCAGCATTTT
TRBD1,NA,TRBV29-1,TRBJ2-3,CSVDRTGRSTDTQYF,TGCAGCGTTGACCGGACAGGGCGAAGCACAGATACGCAGTATTTT
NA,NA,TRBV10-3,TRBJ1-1,CAISEAPQGGGAFF,TGTGCCATCAGTGAGGCCCCACAGGGAGGGGGAGCTTTCTTT
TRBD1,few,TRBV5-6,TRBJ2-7,CASSRRGTGRLRIHEQYF,TGTGCCAGCAGCCGACGGGGGACAGGCCGCCTGAGGATCCACGAGCAGTACTTC
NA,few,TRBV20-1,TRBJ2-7,CSARVSGNYYEQYF,TGCAGTGCTAGAGTTTCCGGGAACTACTACGAGCAGTACTTC
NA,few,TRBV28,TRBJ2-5,CASSLIGAGETQYF,TGTGCCAGCAGTTTAATAGGAGCGGGCGAGACCCAGTACTTC
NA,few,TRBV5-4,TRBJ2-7,CASSLESRTASEQYF,TGTGCCAGCAGCTTGGAATCCAGGACGGCTAGCGAGCAGTACTTC
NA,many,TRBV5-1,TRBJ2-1,CASAAGGTGNEQFF,TGCGCCAGCGCGGCAGGAGGAACGGGGAATGAGCAGTTCTTC
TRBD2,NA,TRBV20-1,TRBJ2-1,CSANHVRAGGPSSYNEQFF,TGCAGTGCTAACCACGTTCGAGCGGGGGGGCCGAGCTCCTACAATGAGCAGTTCTTC
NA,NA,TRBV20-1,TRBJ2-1,CSGMVRDYNEQFF,TGCAGTGGCATGGTCCGGGACTACAATGAGCAGTTCTTC
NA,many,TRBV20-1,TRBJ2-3,CSARSASDTQYF,TGCAGTGCGCGGTCCGCTTCAGATACGCAGTATTTT
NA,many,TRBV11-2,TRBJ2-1,CASSLAGAINEQFF,TGTGCCAGCAGCTTAGCAGGGGCTATCAATGAGCAGTTCTTC
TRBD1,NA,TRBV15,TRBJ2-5,CATSLKGQGKETQYF,TGTGCCACCAGCTTAAAAGGACAGGGGAAAGAGACCCAGTACTTC
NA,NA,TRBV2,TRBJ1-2,CASTDGRGYTF,TGTGCCAGCACTGACGGAAGAGGCTACACCTTC
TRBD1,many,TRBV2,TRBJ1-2,CASSGDRGAGGYTF,TGTGCCAGCAGCGGGGACAGGGGGGCCGGCGGCTACACCTTC